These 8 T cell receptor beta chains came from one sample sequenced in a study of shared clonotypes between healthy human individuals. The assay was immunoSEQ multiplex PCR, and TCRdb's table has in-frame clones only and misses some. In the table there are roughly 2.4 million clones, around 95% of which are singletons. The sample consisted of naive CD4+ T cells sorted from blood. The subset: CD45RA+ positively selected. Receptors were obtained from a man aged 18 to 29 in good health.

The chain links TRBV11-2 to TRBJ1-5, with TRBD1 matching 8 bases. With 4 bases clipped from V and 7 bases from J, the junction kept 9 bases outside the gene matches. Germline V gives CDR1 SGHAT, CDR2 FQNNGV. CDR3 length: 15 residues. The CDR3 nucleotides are TGTGCCAGCAGCTCGCAGGGGGCGCGGGGACAGCCCCAGCATTTT. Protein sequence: CASSSQGARGQPQHF.

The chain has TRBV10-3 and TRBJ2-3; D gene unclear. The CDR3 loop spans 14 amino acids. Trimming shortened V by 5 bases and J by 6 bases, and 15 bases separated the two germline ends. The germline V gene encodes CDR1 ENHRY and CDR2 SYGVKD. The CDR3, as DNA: TGTGCCATCAGTAGGCCATCTATTTCGGATACGCAGTATTTT. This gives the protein CAISRPSISDTQYF.

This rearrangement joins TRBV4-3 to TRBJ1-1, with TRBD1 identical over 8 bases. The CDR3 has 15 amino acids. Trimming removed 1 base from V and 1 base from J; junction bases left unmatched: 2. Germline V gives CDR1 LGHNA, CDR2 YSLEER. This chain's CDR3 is CASSQVDRGNTEAFF. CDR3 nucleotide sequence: TGCGCCAGCAGCCAAGTTGACAGGGGGAACACTGAAGCTTTCTTT.

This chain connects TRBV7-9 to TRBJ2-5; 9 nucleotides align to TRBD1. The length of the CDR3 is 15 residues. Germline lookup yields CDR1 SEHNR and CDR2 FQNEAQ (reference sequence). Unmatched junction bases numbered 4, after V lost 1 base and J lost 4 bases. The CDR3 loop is CASSLGLQGAETQYF. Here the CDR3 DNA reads TGTGCCAGCAGCTTAGGGCTACAGGGGGCAGAGACCCAGTACTTC.

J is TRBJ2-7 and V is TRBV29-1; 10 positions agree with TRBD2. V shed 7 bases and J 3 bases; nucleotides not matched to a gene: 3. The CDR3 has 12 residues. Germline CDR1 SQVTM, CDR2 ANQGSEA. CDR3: CSGGTSDYEQYF. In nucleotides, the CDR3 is TGCAGCGGGGGGACTAGCGACTACGAGCAGTACTTC.

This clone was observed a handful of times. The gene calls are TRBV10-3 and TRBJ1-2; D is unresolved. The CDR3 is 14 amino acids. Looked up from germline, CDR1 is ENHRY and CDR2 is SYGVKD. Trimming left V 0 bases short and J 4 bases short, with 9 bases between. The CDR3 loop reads CAISESDTFYGYTF. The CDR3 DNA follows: TGTGCCATCAGTGAGTCAGACACCTTCTATGGCTACACCTTC.

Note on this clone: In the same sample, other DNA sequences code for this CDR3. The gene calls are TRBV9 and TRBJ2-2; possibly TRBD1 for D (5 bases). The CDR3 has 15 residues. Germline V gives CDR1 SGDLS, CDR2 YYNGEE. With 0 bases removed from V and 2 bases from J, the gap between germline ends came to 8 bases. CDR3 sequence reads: CASSVGTTNTGELFF. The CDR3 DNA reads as TGTGCCAGCAGCGTAGGGACAACAAACACCGGGGAGCTGTTTTTT.

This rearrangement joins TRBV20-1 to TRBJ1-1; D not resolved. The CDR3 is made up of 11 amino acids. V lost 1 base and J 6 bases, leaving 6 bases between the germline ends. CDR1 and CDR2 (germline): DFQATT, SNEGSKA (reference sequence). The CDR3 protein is CSARGYAEAFF. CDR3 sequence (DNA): TGCAGTGCTAGAGGATACGCTGAAGCTTTCTTT.